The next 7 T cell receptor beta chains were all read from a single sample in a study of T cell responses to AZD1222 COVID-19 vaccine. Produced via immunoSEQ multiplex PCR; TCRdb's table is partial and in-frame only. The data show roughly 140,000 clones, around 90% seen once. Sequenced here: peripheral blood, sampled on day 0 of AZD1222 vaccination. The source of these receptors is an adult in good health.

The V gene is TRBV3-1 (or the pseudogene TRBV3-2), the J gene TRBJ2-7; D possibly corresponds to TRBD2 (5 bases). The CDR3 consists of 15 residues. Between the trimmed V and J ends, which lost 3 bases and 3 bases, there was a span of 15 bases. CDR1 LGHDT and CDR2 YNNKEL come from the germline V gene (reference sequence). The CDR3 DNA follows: TGTGCCAGCAGCCATGAGGGAGTTCTGGGCTACGAGCAGTACTTC. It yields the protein CASSHEGVLGYEQYF.

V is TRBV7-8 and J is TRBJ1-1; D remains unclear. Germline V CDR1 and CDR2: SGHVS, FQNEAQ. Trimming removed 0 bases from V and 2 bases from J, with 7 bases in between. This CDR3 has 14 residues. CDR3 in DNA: TGTGCCAGCAGCTTAGCATTCACCAACACTGAAGCTTTCTTT. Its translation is CASSLAFTNTEAFF.

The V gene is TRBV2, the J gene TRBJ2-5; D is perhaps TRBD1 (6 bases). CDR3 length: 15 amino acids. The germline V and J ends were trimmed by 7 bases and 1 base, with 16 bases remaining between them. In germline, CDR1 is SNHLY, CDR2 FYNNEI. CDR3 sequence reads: CASKEQGGPQETQYF. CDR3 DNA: TGTGCCAGCAAGGAACAGGGTGGGCCCCAAGAGACCCAGTACTTC.

The CDR3 sequence is CASSQLAYNEQFF. In DNA form, the CDR3 reads TGTGCCAGCAGCCAATTAGCGTACAATGAGCAGTTCTTC. The chain combines TRBV6-5 with TRBJ2-1; the D gene is possibly TRBD2 (5 bases). Germline V CDR1 and CDR2: MNHEY, SVGAGI. Trimming removed 6 bases at V and 4 bases at J, with 10 bases between. This CDR3 has 13 residues.

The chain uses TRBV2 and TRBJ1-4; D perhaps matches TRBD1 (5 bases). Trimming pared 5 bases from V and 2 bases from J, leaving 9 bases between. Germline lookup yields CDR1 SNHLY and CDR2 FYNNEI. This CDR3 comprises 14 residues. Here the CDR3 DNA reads TGTGCCAGCAGTTACAGGAGGACTAATGAAAAACTGTTTTTT. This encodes CASSYRRTNEKLFF.

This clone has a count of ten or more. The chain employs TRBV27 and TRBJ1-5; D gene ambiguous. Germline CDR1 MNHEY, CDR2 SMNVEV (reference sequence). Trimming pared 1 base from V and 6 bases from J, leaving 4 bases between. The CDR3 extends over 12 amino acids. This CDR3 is CASSLLGQPQHF. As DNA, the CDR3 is TGTGCCAGCAGTTTATTAGGTCAGCCCCAGCATTTT.

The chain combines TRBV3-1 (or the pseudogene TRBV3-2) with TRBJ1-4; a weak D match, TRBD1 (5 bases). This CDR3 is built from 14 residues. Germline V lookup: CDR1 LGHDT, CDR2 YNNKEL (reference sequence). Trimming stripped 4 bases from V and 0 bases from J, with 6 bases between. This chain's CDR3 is CASSPTATNEKLFF. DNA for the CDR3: TGTGCCAGCAGCCCGACAGCAACTAATGAAAAACTGTTTTTT.